This T cell receptor beta chain was recovered during a study of beta chain features in type 1 diabetes. Study as a whole: Researchers looked at roughly 110 million sorted cells across all samples.

The authors reverse transcribed all of the isolated RNA, so sequencing captured expressed TCRB transcripts. Measured with immunoSEQ multiplex PCR; TCRdb has only the in-frame clones, and not every one. The sample includes 350,000 to 450,000 clones, more than 11% of them seen just once. Per germline, CDR1 SGHAT and CDR2 FQNNGV. The CDR3 is made up of 15 amino acids. V dropped 2 bases and J dropped 6 bases, with 14 bases sitting between them. Remarks on this clone: Its antigen is not known.

Stem cell-like memory, regulatory, central memory and naive CD4+ cells were sorted via CD45RO/CCR7/CD25/CD127/CD95/CD27. Study-level points and caveats: Using cDNA template may skew counts toward highly expressing activated cells. In type 1 diabetes patients, VDJ junctions had fewer insertions; deletions at these junctions were more frequent.

The sequence derives from a man younger than 40 in good health. The chain uses TRBV11-2 and TRBJ2-1, with D perhaps matching TRBD1 (5 bases). The sequencing sample was made of naive CD4+ T cells from blood. The CDR3 coding sequence is TGTGCCAGCAGCTTAAAGGGTCTAAGGGGCAATGAGCAGTTCTTC. It encodes CASSLKGLRGNEQFF.